This is a list of T cell receptor beta chains from one sample in a study of radiotherapy plus CTLA-4 blockade in lung cancer. Method: immunoSEQ multiplex PCR; TCRdb's copy keeps in-frame clones and lacks some. Seen here are roughly 100,000 clones, about four fifths observed once, and the top ten hold over 20%. The source was peripheral blood, collected from a patient treated with radiotherapy plus ipilimumab. These receptors were taken from a human donor with non-small cell lung cancer that progressed on radiotherapy plus ipilimumab. The CDR3 runs from the conserved cysteine through the conserved F or W. Fields, in order: clone size, D gene, V gene, J gene, CDR3 DNA, CDR3 protein. A D gene is named only where the DNA matches it firmly. A clone size is listed for some rows: how often the clone was seen (once, few, many), or a class if it is expanded.

>.|.|TRBV5-4|TRBJ1-1
TGTGCCAGCAGCCTCGGACACCTCGGAAGCACTGAAGCTTTCTTT
CASSLGHLGSTEAFF
>.|.|TRBV19|TRBJ2-7
TGTGCCACCAGAGGCAGTCACAGCTTCTACGAGCAGTACTTC
CATRGSHSFYEQYF
>.|.|TRBV27|TRBJ1-5
TGTGCCAGCAGTCCCGGGGCCGGGCCCCAGCATTTT
CASSPGAGPQHF
>.|.|TRBV11-2|TRBJ2-1
TGTGCCAGCAGCTTAACTGACCCGTCGGGGAGTCTCCCGGGAGAGCAGTTCTTC
CASSLTDPSGSLPGEQFF
>.|TRBD2|TRBV9|TRBJ2-1
TGTGCCAGCAGCACCCCGATGACTAGCGGGAGCCGCGATGAGCAGTTCTTC
CASSTPMTSGSRDEQFF
>.|.|TRBV7-2|TRBJ1-2
TGTGCCAGCAGCGTAGACAGCTATGGCTACACCTTC
CASSVDSYGYTF
>few|TRBD1|TRBV9|TRBJ2-3
TGTGCCAGCAGCGCCGGACAGGGTCCAGATACGCAGTATTTT
CASSAGQGPDTQYF
>.|.|TRBV2|TRBJ2-3
TGTGCCAGCAGTGAAGCTCGTCAGGGAACGGATACGCAGTATTTT
CASSEARQGTDTQYF
>.|.|TRBV5-1|TRBJ2-7
TGCGCCAGCAGCAATCCAGGGTCCTACGAGCAGTACTTC
CASSNPGSYEQYF
>.|.|TRBV6-5|TRBJ1-4
TGTGCCAGCAGTACAACCCAGGGAGGTGAAAAACTGTTTTTT
CASSTTQGGEKLFF
>.|.|TRBV30|TRBJ2-7
TGTGCCTGGAGTCGAGGGGTCACCTACGAGCAGTACTTC
CAWSRGVTYEQYF
>.|.|TRBV4-1|TRBJ2-1
TGCGCCAGCAGCCAAGATAGAGGAGGGAGGCGCCGATATGAGCAGTTCTTC
CASSQDRGGRRRYEQFF
>.|.|TRBV5-4|TRBJ1-2
TGTGCCAGCAGCGGCCTTCGGGGGCTTGGGTATGGCTACACCTTC
CASSGLRGLGYGYTF
>once|.|TRBV19|TRBJ2-1
TGTGCCAGTAGTATAGCAGAGCTTTCCGTCTACAATGAGCAGTTCTTC
CASSIAELSVYNEQFF
>.|.|TRBV4-1|TRBJ1-1
TGCGCCAGCAGCCAAGGCGGGCAGGGGAACACTGAAGCTTTCTTT
CASSQGGQGNTEAFF
>few|.|TRBV12-1|TRBJ1-5
TGTGCCAGCAGCTTAAGGCAGGGCTCTAGCAATCAGCCCCAGCATTTT
CASSLRQGSSNQPQHF
>.|.|TRBV14|TRBJ1-5
TGTGCCAGCAGCCCCGGGTGGGGTCAGCCCCAGCATTTT
CASSPGWGQPQHF
>.|.|TRBV19|TRBJ1-2
TGTGCCAGTAGTATACGGGTCGGACTTGGGGGCTACACCTTC
CASSIRVGLGGYTF
>.|TRBD2|TRBV10-2|TRBJ2-1
TGCGCCAGCTCTAGCGGGGGGCATGAGCAGTTCTTC
CASSSGGHEQFF
>.|.|TRBV18|TRBJ2-6
TGTGCCAGCTCATCTCTCTCTGGGGCCAACGTCCTGACTTTC
CASSSLSGANVLTF
>.|.|TRBV4-1|TRBJ2-1
TGCGCCAGCAGCCAAGGGGACAATGAGCAGTTCTTC
CASSQGDNEQFF
>.|TRBD2|TRBV18|TRBJ2-1
TGTGCCAGCTCACTGACTAGCGGCAATGAGCAGTTCTTC
CASSLTSGNEQFF
>.|.|TRBV6-5|TRBJ1-3
TGTGCCAGCAGGGAGGGGCTTCATGGAAACACCATATATTTT
CASREGLHGNTIYF
>.|TRBD1|TRBV7-3|TRBJ1-1
TGTGCCAGCAGCCCCCAGGGGGCTGACACTGAAGCTTTCTTT
CASSPQGADTEAFF
>.|.|TRBV30|TRBJ1-3
TGTGCCTGGAGCAAGACGGTAACTGGAAACACCATATATTTT
CAWSKTVTGNTIYF
>few|TRBD1|TRBV5-8|TRBJ2-3
TGTGCCAGCAGCTTTAGTGGGGACAGAGATACGCAGTATTTT
CASSFSGDRDTQYF
>.|TRBD2|TRBV4-2|TRBJ2-4
TGTGCCAGCAGCCAAACAACTAGCGGGAGAGCGGAAAACATTCAGTACTTC
CASSQTTSGRAENIQYF
>.|.|TRBV7-9|TRBJ2-7
TGTGCCAGCTCGCCGACTGGGTTGATCGAGCAGTACTTC
CASSPTGLIEQYF
>.|.|TRBV29-1|TRBJ1-3
TGCAGCGTTGGATCGGGGGGGGTCGAATCAGACAGGAGTAAATCTGGAAACACCATATATTTT
CSVGSGGVESDRSKSGNTIYF
>once|.|TRBV15|TRBJ2-1
TGTGCCACCAGCAGGACAGGCGATGAGCAGTTCTTC
CATSRTGDEQFF
>.|.|TRBV18|TRBJ1-5
TGTGCCAGCTCCCAGGGGATGGCCCTAAATCAGCCCCAGCATTTT
CASSQGMALNQPQHF
>few|.|TRBV28|TRBJ1-2
TGTGCCAGCAGGCTTAGACAGAGTTCTAACTATGGCTACACCTTC
CASRLRQSSNYGYTF
>.|.|TRBV12-5|TRBJ1-5
TGTGCTAGTGGTCGTTATGGGGGGGAGCAGCCCCAGCATTTT
CASGRYGGEQPQHF
>.|TRBD1|TRBV5-4|TRBJ2-3
TGTGCCAGCAGCTTATTCCTGACAGGGGGGCCAGATACGCAGTATTTT
CASSLFLTGGPDTQYF
>.|TRBD1|TRBV5-1|TRBJ2-5
TGCGCCAGCAGCACCGGACAGGGGGCGGTAGGAGAGACCCAGTACTTC
CASSTGQGAVGETQYF
>.|.|TRBV5-4|TRBJ2-1
TGTGCCAGCAGCTTGGACCGTCAGCCCTACAATGAGCAGTTCTTC
CASSLDRQPYNEQFF
>.|.|TRBV10-3|TRBJ2-5
TGTGCCATCAGTGACAAGGAGACCCAGTACTTC
CAISDKETQYF
>.|.|TRBV7-9|TRBJ1-4
TGTGCCAGCAGCTTATGGGACGGTACTAATGAAAAACTGTTTTTT
CASSLWDGTNEKLFF